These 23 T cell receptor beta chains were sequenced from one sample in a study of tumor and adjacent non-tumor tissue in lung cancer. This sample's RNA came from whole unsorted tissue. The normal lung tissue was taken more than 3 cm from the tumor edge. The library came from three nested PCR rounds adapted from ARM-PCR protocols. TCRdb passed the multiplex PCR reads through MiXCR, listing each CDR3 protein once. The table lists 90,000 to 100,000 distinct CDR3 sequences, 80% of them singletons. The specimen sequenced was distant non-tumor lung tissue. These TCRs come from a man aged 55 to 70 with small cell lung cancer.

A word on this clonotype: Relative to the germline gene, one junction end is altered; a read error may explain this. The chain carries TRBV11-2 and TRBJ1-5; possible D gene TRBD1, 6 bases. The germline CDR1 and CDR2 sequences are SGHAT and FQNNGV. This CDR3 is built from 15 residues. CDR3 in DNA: TGTGCCAGCAGCACCAGGACAGCCTACAATCAGCTCCAGCATTTT. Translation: CASSTRTAYNQLQHF.

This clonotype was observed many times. The CDR3 spells CASSFGLAGTGELFF. CDR3 in DNA: TGTGCCAGCAGTTTTGGTTTAGCGGGGACCGGGGAGCTGTTTTTT. The V gene is TRBV12-3 or TRBV12-4, the J gene TRBJ2-2; 8 nucleotides align to TRBD2. The CDR3 loop spans 15 amino acids. With V trimmed by 3 bases and J by 5 bases, 5 bases remained unmatched.

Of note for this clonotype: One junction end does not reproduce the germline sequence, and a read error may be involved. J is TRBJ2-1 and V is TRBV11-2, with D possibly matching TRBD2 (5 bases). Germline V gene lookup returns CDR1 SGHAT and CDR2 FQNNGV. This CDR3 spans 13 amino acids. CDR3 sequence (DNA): TGTGCCAGTAGCTTAGATCCGCTAGCAGGTATGTCCTTC. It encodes CASSLDPLAGMSF.

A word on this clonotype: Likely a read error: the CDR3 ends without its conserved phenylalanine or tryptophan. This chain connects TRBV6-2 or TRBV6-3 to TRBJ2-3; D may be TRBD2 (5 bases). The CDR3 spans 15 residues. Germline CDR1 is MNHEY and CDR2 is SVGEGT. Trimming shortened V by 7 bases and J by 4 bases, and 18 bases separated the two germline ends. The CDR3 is CASNTALVGADTQYL. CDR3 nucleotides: TGTGCCAGCAATACTGCACTAGTGGGAGCAGATACGCAGTATTTA.

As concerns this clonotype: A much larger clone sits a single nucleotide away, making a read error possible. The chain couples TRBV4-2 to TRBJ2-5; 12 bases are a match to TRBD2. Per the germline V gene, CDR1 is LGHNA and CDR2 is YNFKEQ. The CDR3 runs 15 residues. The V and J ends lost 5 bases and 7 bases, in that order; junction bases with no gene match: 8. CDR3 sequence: CASSSRLAGEGTQYF. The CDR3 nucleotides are TGTGCCAGCAGCTCAAGACTAGCGGGAGAAGGGACCCAGTACTTC.

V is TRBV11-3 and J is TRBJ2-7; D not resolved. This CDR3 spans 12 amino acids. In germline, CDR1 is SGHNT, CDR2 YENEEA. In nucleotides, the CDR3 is TGTACCAACAGCTTAACCGGGTACGAGCAGTACTTC. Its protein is CTNSLTGYEQYF.

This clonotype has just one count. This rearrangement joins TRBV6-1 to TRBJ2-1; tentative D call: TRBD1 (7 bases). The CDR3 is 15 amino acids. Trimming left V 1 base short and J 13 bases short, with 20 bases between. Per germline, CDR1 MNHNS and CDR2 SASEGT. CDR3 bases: TGTGCCAGCAGTGAAGAGGAGGGGGCATACAATAAACAGTTCTTC. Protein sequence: CASSEEEGAYNKQFF.

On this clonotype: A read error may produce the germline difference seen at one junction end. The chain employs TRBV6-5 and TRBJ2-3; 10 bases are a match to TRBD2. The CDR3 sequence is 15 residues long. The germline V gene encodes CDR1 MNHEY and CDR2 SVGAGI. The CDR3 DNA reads TGTACCAGCAGTAACGTGTCTAGCGGGAGTGGTACGCAGTATTTT. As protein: CTSSNVSSGSGTQYF.

This chain's CDR3 is CASSLETGLVELFF. In DNA form, the CDR3 reads TGTGCCAGCAGCTTAGAGACAGGGTTGGTTGAGCTATTCTTC. The chain is built from TRBV11-2 and TRBJ2-1, with TRBD1 matching 7 bases. In germline, CDR1 is SGHAT, CDR2 FQNNGV. With V trimmed by 0 bases and J by 16 bases, 12 bases remained unmatched. CDR3 length: 14 residues.

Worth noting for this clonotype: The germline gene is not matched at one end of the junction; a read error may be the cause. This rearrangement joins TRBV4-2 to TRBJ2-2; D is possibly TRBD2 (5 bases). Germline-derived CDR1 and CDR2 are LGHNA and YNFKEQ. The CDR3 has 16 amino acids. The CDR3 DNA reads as TGTGCCAGCACCCAAGATCTGAGGGCCATCACCGAGGAGCAGTTTTTT. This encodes CASTQDLRAITEEQFF.

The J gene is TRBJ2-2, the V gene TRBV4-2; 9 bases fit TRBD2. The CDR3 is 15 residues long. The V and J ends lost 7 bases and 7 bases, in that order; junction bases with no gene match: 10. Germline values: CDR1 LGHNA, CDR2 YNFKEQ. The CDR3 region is CASKLAGDDCGELFF. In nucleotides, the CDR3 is TGTGCCAGCAAATTAGCGGGGGATGATTGCGGGGAGCTGTTTTTT.

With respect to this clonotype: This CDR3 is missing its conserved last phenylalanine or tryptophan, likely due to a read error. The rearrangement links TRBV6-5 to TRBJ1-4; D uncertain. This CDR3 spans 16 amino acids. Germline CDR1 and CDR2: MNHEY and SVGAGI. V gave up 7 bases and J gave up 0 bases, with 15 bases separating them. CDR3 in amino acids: CASITRNSATNEKLFL. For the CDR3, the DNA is TGTGCCAGCATCACCAGGAATTCAGCAACTAATGAAAAACTGTTTCTT.

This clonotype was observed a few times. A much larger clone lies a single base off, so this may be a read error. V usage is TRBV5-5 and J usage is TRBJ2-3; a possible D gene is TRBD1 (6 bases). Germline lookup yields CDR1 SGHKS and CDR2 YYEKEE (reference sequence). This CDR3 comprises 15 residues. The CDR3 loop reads CANSLSGQHTDTQYF. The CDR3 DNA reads TGTGCCAACAGCTTGTCCGGACAGCACACAGATACGCAGTATTTT.

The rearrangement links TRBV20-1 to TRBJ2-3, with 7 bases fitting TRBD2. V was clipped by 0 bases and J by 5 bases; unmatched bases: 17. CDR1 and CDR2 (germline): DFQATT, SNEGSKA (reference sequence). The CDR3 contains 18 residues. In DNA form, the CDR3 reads TGCAGTGCTAGAGATAACCGGGGTTGGGCTAGCGGAAAAGATACGCAGTATTTT. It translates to CSARDNRGWASGKDTQYF.

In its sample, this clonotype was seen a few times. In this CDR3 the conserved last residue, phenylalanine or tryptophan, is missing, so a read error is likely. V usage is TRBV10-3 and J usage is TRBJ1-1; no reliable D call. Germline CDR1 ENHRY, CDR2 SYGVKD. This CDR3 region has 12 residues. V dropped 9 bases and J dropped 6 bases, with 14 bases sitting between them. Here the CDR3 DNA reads TGTGCCATTAGCCGAGAGGGCGCTGAAGCTTTCATT. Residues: CAISREGAEAFI.

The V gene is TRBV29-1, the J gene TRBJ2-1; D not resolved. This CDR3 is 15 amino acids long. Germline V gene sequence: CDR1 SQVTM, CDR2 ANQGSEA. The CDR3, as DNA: TGCTGCGGAGCCCCGTTGCGTGGGCATTACAATGAGCAGTTCTTC. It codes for CCGAPLRGHYNEQFF.

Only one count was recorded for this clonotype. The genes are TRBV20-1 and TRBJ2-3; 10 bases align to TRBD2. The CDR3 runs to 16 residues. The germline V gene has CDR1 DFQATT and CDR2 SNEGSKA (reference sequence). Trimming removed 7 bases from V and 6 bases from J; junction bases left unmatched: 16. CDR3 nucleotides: TGCAGTGGTAGGGGACTAGCGACAACCTTCACCGATACGCAGTATTTT. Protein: CSGRGLATTFTDTQYF.

The chain's CDR3 is CASSLNRESSGANVLTF. The CDR3 region has the DNA TGTGCCAGCAGTTTAAACCGGGAGAGCTCTGGGGCCAACGTCCTGACTTTC. The V gene is TRBV13, the J gene TRBJ2-6; tentatively, D is TRBD2 (6 bases). The CDR3 runs to 17 residues. V gave up 6 bases and J gave up 0 bases, with 15 bases separating them. The germline CDR1 and CDR2 sequences are PRHDT and FYEKMQ (reference sequence).

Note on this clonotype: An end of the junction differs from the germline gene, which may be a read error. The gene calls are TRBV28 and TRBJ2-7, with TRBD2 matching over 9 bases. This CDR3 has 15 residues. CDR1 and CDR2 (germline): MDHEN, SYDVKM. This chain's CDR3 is CASSGIAGEPYDQYF. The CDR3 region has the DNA TGTGCCAGCAGTGGGATAGCGGGAGAACCCTACGATCAGTATTTC.

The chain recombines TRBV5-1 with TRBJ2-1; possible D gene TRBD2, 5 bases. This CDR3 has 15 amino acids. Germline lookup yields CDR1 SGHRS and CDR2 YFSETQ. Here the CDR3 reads CANSLDRAGLNEQFF. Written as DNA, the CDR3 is TGCGCTAACAGCTTGGATCGGGCGGGCCTCAATGAGCAGTTCTTC.

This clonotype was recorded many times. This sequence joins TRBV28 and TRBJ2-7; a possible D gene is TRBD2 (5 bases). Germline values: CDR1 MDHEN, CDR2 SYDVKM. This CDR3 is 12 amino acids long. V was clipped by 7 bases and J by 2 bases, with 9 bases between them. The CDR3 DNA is TGTGCCAGCAAAACGGGGACCTACGAGCAGTACTTC. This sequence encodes CASKTGTYEQYF.

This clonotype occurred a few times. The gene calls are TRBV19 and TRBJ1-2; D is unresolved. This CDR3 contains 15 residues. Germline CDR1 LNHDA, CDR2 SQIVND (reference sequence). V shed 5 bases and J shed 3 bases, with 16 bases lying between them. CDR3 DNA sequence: TGTGCCAGTAGTTCCGGACGGGTTAGGGACTATGGCTACACCTTC. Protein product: CASSSGRVRDYGYTF.

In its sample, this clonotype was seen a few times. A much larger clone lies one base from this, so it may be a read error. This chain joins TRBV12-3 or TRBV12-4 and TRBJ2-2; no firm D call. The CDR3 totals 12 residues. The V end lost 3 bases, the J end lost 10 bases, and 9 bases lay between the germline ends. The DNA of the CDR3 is TGTGCCAGCAGTTTTTCCCCCGAGGAGCTGTTTTTT. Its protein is CASSFSPEELFF.